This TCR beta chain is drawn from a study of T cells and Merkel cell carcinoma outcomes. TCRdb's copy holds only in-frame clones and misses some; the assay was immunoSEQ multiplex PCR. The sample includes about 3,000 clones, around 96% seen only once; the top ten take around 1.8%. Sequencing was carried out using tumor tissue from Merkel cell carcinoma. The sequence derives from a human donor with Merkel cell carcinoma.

CDR3 in amino acids: CASSIRDGYYEQYF. CDR3 DNA: TGTGCCAGTAGTATCCGGGACGGATACTACGAGCAGTACTTC. J is TRBJ2-7 and V is TRBV19, with D perhaps TRBD1 or TRBD2 (5 bases each). The V and J ends lost 3 bases and 3 bases respectively, with 12 bases between them. CDR1 is LNHDA, CDR2 SQIVND, per germline (reference sequence). The CDR3 totals 14 residues. The complete variable domain, with remaining parts taken from reference TRBV19 and TRBJ2-7, reads DGGITQSPKYLFRKEGQNVTLSCEQNLNHDAMYWYRQDPGQGLRLIYYSQIVNDFQKGDIAEGYSVSREKKESFPLTVTSAQKNPTAFYLCASSIRDGYYEQYFGPGTRLTVT.